A selection of T cell receptor beta chains follows, all from one sample in a study of blood T cell repertoires in COVID-19. Sequencing used immunoSEQ multiplex PCR; TCRdb keeps in-frame clones, though not all of them. The sample includes 90,000 to 110,000 clones, 80% to 90% of them seen just once. Material for sequencing was peripheral blood. The receptors shown here come from a woman in her 70s with acute or convalescent COVID-19. Each CDR3 is given with its conserved first and last residue. D genes are given only for firm matches. Only some rows state a clone size, as once, few, many or a class for expanded clones.

CDR3 protein | CDR3 DNA | D gene | J gene | clone size | V gene
CASSLGQRGLNTEAFF | TGTGCCAGCAGCTTGGGACAGAGAGGTTTGAACACTGAAGCTTTCTTT | TRBD1 | TRBJ1-1 | many | TRBV7-2
CASSGLGESYSNQPQHF | TGTGCCAGTAGTGGGCTCGGTGAAAGTTATAGCAATCAGCCCCAGCATTTT | NA | TRBJ1-5 | once | TRBV19
CASSRQGDFYEQYF | TGTGCCAGCAGCCGACAGGGCGACTTCTACGAGCAGTACTTC | TRBD1 | TRBJ2-7 | NA | TRBV5-4
CASSEAGGVTEAFF | TGTGCCAGCAGTGAAGCTGGAGGGGTCACTGAAGCTTTCTTT | NA | TRBJ1-1 | NA | TRBV2
CASSEFQVNSPLHF | TGTGCCAGCAGTGAATTTCAGGTGAATTCACCCCTCCACTTT | NA | TRBJ1-6 | NA | TRBV6-1
CASSLMQAGDTQYF | TGTGCCAGCAGCTTAATGCAGGCCGGAGATACGCAGTATTTT | NA | TRBJ2-3 | NA | TRBV7-8
CASSPTSGRSYNEQFF | TGTGCCAGCAGCCCGACTAGCGGGAGATCCTACAATGAGCAGTTCTTC | TRBD2 | TRBJ2-1 | NA | TRBV4-2
CASSTTRTGSKFF | TGTGCCAGCAGTACGACGCGGACAGGGAGCAAGTTCTTC | TRBD1 | TRBJ2-1 | once | TRBV28
CASSLDRFSTDTQYF | TGTGCCAGCTCACTGGACAGATTTAGCACAGATACGCAGTATTTT | NA | TRBJ2-3 | NA | TRBV18
CASSQPGDYGYTF | TGTGCCAGCAGCCAACCAGGGGACTATGGCTACACCTTC | NA | TRBJ1-2 | NA | TRBV3-1/TRBV3-2
CAIRGTGPDTEAFF | TGTGCCATCAGGGGGACAGGGCCGGACACTGAAGCTTTCTTT | TRBD1 | TRBJ1-1 | NA | TRBV10-3
CASSLVGAGPRYSGNTIYF | TGCGCCAGCAGCCTAGTGGGGGCAGGGCCCCGGTACTCTGGAAACACCATATATTTT | NA | TRBJ1-3 | NA | TRBV5-1
CASSLELYTEAFF | TGTGCCAGCAGCTTAGAACTGTACACTGAAGCTTTCTTT | NA | TRBJ1-1 | NA | TRBV7-2
CASVSLSSTDTQYF | TGTGCCTCTGTCTCCCTCTCTAGCACAGATACGCAGTATTTT | NA | TRBJ2-3 | NA | TRBV7-9
CASTRGAPGDTQYF | TGTGCCAGCACTCGCGGGGCGCCGGGGGATACGCAGTATTTT | NA | TRBJ2-3 | NA | TRBV6-5
CASRPPFGTELSYGYTF | TGTGCCAGCAGGCCCCCCTTCGGGACAGAACTTAGCTATGGCTACACCTTC | TRBD1 | TRBJ1-2 | few | TRBV28
CASSPDRDTEAFF | TGTGCCAGCTCACCGGACAGGGACACTGAAGCTTTCTTT | TRBD1 | TRBJ1-1 | NA | TRBV18
CAWSPGVVTEAFF | TGTGCCTGGAGCCCAGGTGTGGTCACTGAAGCTTTCTTT | NA | TRBJ1-1 | NA | TRBV30